Listed below are T cell receptor beta chains from one sample, sequenced in a study of T-cell reconstitution after alpha-beta-depleted transplantation in children. Via MiXCR, TCRdb re-called the PCR reads, giving one row per CDR3 protein. This sample yields about 4,300 distinct CDR3 sequences, of which 9.5% to 15% are seen a single time; roughly 31% belongs to the top ten. This material consisted of PBMCs, mostly from graft donor cells, taken 60 days after TCRalphabeta/CD19-depleted stem cell transplant. The receptors were sampled from a male patient between 2 and 15 years old who had a stem cell transplant for acute lymphoblastic leukemia, so the T cells may come from the graft donor. Both conserved end residues are part of each CDR3. A D gene is named only where the DNA matches it firmly. Clone size is stated in some rows and not others, as once, few, many or a class when expanded.

CDR3 length	V gene	J gene	D gene	clone size	CDR3 protein	CDR3 DNA
15	TRBV20-1	TRBJ1-5	-	many	CSARGGRFGNQPQHF	TGCAGTGCTAGGGGGGGACGTTTTGGCAATCAGCCCCAGCATTTT
15	TRBV7-2	TRBJ2-1	TRBD2	-	CASSSTSGTYNEQFF	TGTGCCAGCAGCTCCACTAGCGGGACCTACAATGAGCAGTTCTTC
14	TRBV12-3/TRBV12-4	TRBJ2-2	-	medium-sized	CASSLGGPAGELFF	TGTGCCAGCAGCCTCGGAGGGCCGGCCGGGGAGCTGTTTTTT
13	TRBV28	TRBJ1-2	-	many	CATRQAANYGYTF	TGTGCCACCCGACAAGCCGCTAACTATGGCTACACCTTC
18	TRBV1	TRBJ2-7	-	many	CTSSQVGAANKYRYEQYF	TGCACCAGCAGCCAAGTCGGGGCGGCAAACAAATACCGGTACGAGCAGTACTTC
15	TRBV20-1	TRBJ2-5	TRBD2	many	CSAMRPSGFQETQYF	TGCAGTGCTATGAGGCCTAGCGGGTTCCAAGAGACCCAGTACTTC
13	TRBV5-1	TRBJ2-5	-	medium-sized	CASSEVRQETQYF	TGCGCCAGCAGCGAAGTGAGACAAGAGACCCAGTACTTC
14	TRBV20-1	TRBJ1-5	-	medium-sized	CSAGGQRAKQPQHF	TGCAGTGCTGGAGGGCAGAGGGCAAAACAGCCCCAGCATTTT
16	TRBV20-1	TRBJ1-1	TRBD1	large	CSARDYRGRTNTEAFF	TGCAGTGCTAGAGATTACAGGGGAAGGACGAACACTGAAGCTTTCTTT
20	TRBV21-1	TRBJ1-6	-	many	CASSKRRGQSLSSYNSPLHF	TGTGCCAGCAGCAAAAGAAGGGGACAGTCCTTAAGCTCCTATAATTCACCCCTCCACTTT
13	TRBV29-1	TRBJ2-1	-	-	CSVPRATYNEQFF	TGCAGCGTCCCGCGAGCAACCTACAATGAGCAGTTCTTC
15	TRBV7-3	TRBJ2-1	TRBD1	many	CASSLDRGLYNEQFF	TGTGCCAGCAGCTTAGACAGGGGGCTCTACAATGAGCAGTTCTTC
14	TRBV11-2	TRBJ2-5	-	many	CASSSRGLQETQYF	TGTGCCAGCAGCTCCCGGGGACTCCAAGAGACCCAGTACTTC
14	TRBV7-6	TRBJ1-1	-	medium-sized	CASSPFVTGAEAFF	TGTGCCAGCAGCCCGTTCGTTACGGGGGCTGAAGCTTTCTTT
14	TRBV19	TRBJ2-1	-	medium-sized	CASRGRDWRDEQFF	TGTGCCAGTAGGGGCAGGGATTGGCGCGATGAGCAGTTCTTC
15	TRBV11-2	TRBJ2-7	TRBD1	medium-sized	CASSLQAGGVYEQYF	TGTGCCAGCAGCTTACAGGCAGGGGGCGTCTACGAGCAGTACTTC
15	TRBV3-1	TRBJ1-1	TRBD1	-	CASTKQVTGGTEAFF	TGTGCCAGCACCAAGCAAGTGACAGGGGGGACTGAAGCTTTCTTT